This T cell receptor beta chain derives from a study of blood T cell repertoires in COVID-19. At the level of the study: COVID-19 samples from acute and convalescent phases originated in the United States, Italy and Spain. From T cells, B-cell-depleted T cells, or PBMCs came the material, which was cDNA or gDNA.

During active infection, Seattle patients enrolled and were then monitored through disease. Authors' processing steps: Estimated nucleated cell counts came from reference gene primer amplification. Sequenced by immunoSEQ multiplex PCR; TCRdb stores in-frame clones only, minus some. The DNA gave D and trimming, while V, J and clone size come from that table. The table has 85,000 to 120,000 clones, 75% to 85% seen once. The CDR3 contains 12 residues. The junction had 1 base not matched to a gene; V was cut back by 4 bases and J by 9 bases. Germline V gives CDR1 SEHNR, CDR2 FQNEAQ (reference sequence). The sequenced material came from peripheral blood. V is TRBV7-9 and J is TRBJ2-1; 9 nucleotides align to TRBD2. This sequence originates from an older man with COVID-19, enrolled during active disease. In DNA form, the CDR3 reads TGTGCCAGCAGCTCGGGACTAGCTGAGCAGTTCTTC. Its protein product is CASSSGLAEQFF. The complete variable domain, with remaining parts taken from reference TRBV7-9 and TRBJ2-1, reads DTGVSQNPRHKITKRGQNVTFRCDPISEHNRLYWYRQTLGQGPEFLTYFQNEAQLEKSRLLSDRFSAERPKGSFSTLEIQRTEQGDSAMYLCASSSGLAEQFFGPGTRLTVL.